The rows below give T cell receptor beta chains drawn from one sample of a study of blood T cells in healthy people across ages. Using its own MiXCR run on the 5' RACE reads, TCRdb lists one record per CDR3 protein. The data hold 1.5 million to 2 million distinct CDR3 sequences, with approximately 32% observed a single time. Sequences were obtained from blood. The receptors were sampled from a woman aged 30 to 39 in good health. Both conserved end residues are part of each CDR3. D genes are given only for firm matches. Clone size is given for some rows only: seen once, a few or many times, or a class if the clone is expanded.

>-|TRBJ1-2|-|TRBV5-1
TGCGCCAGCAGCAGGACCTCCTTGCAGGGCGGGGGTGGCTACACCTTC
CASSRTSLQGGGGYTF
>-|TRBJ1-5|few|TRBV30
TGTGCCTGGAGTGTTAGTGGGGGGCGGTTACAGCCCCAGCATTTT
CAWSVSGGRLQPQHF
>-|TRBJ2-7|-|TRBV5-6
TGTGCCAGCAGCTTTTACAGGGATGGATATGCCCAGTACTTC
CASSFYRDGYAQYF
>-|TRBJ1-1|-|TRBV7-9
TGTGCCAGCAGCCGTGACCTCTCAGAGGAAGCTTTCTTT
CASSRDLSEEAFF
>-|TRBJ2-6|-|TRBV20-1
TGCAGTGCCGTTCCTTCTGGGGCCAACGTCCTGACTTTC
CSAVPSGANVLTF
>-|TRBJ2-1|-|TRBV20-1
TGCAGTGCTAGTAGGGACACTAAGAATGAGCAGTTCTTC
CSASRDTKNEQFF
>-|TRBJ2-7|-|TRBV11-1
TGTGCTAGCGGAAAGACCCAGAGGAGCGAGCAGTACTTC
CASGKTQRSEQYF
>-|TRBJ1-2|-|TRBV10-3
TGTGCCATCAGTGACCTGGGCAGGGAAGGCTATGGCTACACCTTC
CAISDLGREGYGYTF
>-|TRBJ2-3|few|TRBV27
TGTGCCAGCAGTCGATATAGCGGAGCAGGCACAGATACGCAGTATTTT
CASSRYSGAGTDTQYF
>-|TRBJ2-1|-|TRBV2
TGTGCCAGCAGTGAAATGTATAGGCGGCGAAGCTCCTACAATGAGCAGTTCTTC
CASSEMYRRRSSYNEQFF
>-|TRBJ2-4|-|TRBV3-1
TGTGCCAGCAGCCAAGATCTTAGCGGCCCAAGAGATCAGTACTTC
CASSQDLSGPRDQYF
>-|TRBJ2-1|-|TRBV27
TGTGCCAGCGCTATTGGACGGATATACAATGAGCAGTTCTTC
CASAIGRIYNEQFF
>-|TRBJ2-7|few|TRBV5-5
TGTGCCAGCAGCTCAAAAGAACGGACTATCCTTAACTACGAGCAGTACTTC
CASSSKERTILNYEQYF
>-|TRBJ2-1|-|TRBV4-2
TGTGCCAGCAGCCAAGACAGGGGCAGGGCCCATGAGCAGTTCTTC
CASSQDRGRAHEQFF
>-|TRBJ2-3|-|TRBV9
TGTGCCAGCAGCACCCGTGCGGCGGATACGCGGTATTTT
CASSTRAADTRYF
>-|TRBJ2-5|few|TRBV7-2
TGTGCCAGCAGCTTAGGGGACCGAAAAGAGACCCAGTACTTC
CASSLGDRKETQYF
>TRBD2|TRBJ2-7|few|TRBV15
TGTGCCACCAGCAGAGATGGCCTAGCGGCCTACGAGCAGTACTTC
CATSRDGLAAYEQYF
>-|TRBJ2-1|-|TRBV7-6
TGTGCCAGCAGCTCCGACGGGGGCTACAATGAGCAGTTCTTC
CASSSDGGYNEQFF
>TRBD2|TRBJ2-1|-|TRBV20-1
TGCAGTGCTAGAGGGGCTGGCCTAGCGGGGGCTTACGCCTACAATGAGCAGTTCTTC
CSARGAGLAGAYAYNEQFF
>TRBD1|TRBJ1-2|few|TRBV30
TGTGCCTGGAGTCGACGGGGACAGGGTCATGGCTACACCTTC
CAWSRRGQGHGYTF
>-|TRBJ1-2|-|TRBV30
TGTGCCTGGACCCGGACAGTGTATGGCTACACCTTC
CAWTRTVYGYTF
>-|TRBJ1-4|few|TRBV29-1
TGCAGCGTTGAAGGGTCAGGGAATGAAAAACTGTTTTTT
CSVEGSGNEKLFF
>-|TRBJ2-1|few|TRBV7-9
TGTGCCATGGGAGAGTGGCGTTGGGGGGAGCAGTTCTTC
CAMGEWRWGEQFF
>-|TRBJ2-1|-|TRBV29-1
TGCAGCTTCCGGCTAACGCACTCCTACAATGAGCAGTTCTTC
CSFRLTHSYNEQFF
>-|TRBJ1-6|many|TRBV27
TGTGCCAGCGGAGACAGTGCCACTTATAATTCACCCCTCCACTTT
CASGDSATYNSPLHF
>-|TRBJ2-3|-|TRBV20-1
TGCAGTGCTAGTTTTGCAGATACGCAGTATTTT
CSASFADTQYF
>TRBD1|TRBJ1-2|-|TRBV27
TGTGCCAGCAGGTTGACAGGGACGGCCGGGCATGGCTACACCTTC
CASRLTGTAGHGYTF
>-|TRBJ2-1|many|TRBV29-1
TGCAGCGTTGAAGCCAATGAGCAGTTCTTC
CSVEANEQFF
>-|TRBJ2-3|-|TRBV5-1
TGCGCCAGCAGCTGGGGCCTTTCGGCGCCCACAGATACGCAGTATTTT
CASSWGLSAPTDTQYF
>TRBD2|TRBJ2-1|few|TRBV4-1
TGCGCCAGCAGCCAAAAGCCAGTAGGACTAGCGGGAGGGAGCTCCTACAATGAGCAGTTCTTC
CASSQKPVGLAGGSSYNEQFF
>-|TRBJ2-7|-|TRBV20-1
TGCAGTGTCGGAGGGGGGGGCCGCTACGAGCAGTACTTC
CSVGGGGRYEQYF
>-|TRBJ1-4|-|TRBV2
TGTGCCAGCACCGAACAGGGCCTTGCAACTAATGAAAAACTGTTTTTT
CASTEQGLATNEKLFF
>TRBD2|TRBJ2-2|-|TRBV12-3/TRBV12-4
TGTGCCAGCAGTTTTCTCCAGCGGGAAAACACCGGGGAGCTGTTTTTT
CASSFLQRENTGELFF
>TRBD1|TRBJ2-6|-|TRBV7-9
TGTGCCAGCACCGGACAGGGGTCCGGGGCCAACGTCCTGACTTTC
CASTGQGSGANVLTF
>-|TRBJ2-6|few|TRBV28
TGTGCCAGCAGTTTAATTTTAGGACGGCCCTCTGGGGCCAACGTCCTGACTTTC
CASSLILGRPSGANVLTF
>-|TRBJ2-5|few|TRBV28
TGTGCCAGCACCCACGGGCCTCAGACCCAGTACTTC
CASTHGPQTQYF
>-|TRBJ2-1|-|TRBV5-1
TGCGCCAGCATAAGTAGAGGGACGAATGAGCAGTTCTTC
CASISRGTNEQFF
>TRBD2|TRBJ2-3|-|TRBV3-1
TGTGCCAGCAGCCTGACAGCGGGACTAGCGGTCGCTAGCACAGATACGCAGTATTTT
CASSLTAGLAVASTDTQYF
>-|TRBJ2-1|few|TRBV20-1
TGCAGTGCTAGGTCCATACTACTGTCGGATGAGCAGTTCTTC
CSARSILLSDEQFF
>TRBD1|TRBJ2-7|-|TRBV6-1
TGTGCCAGTCTTTGGGACAGGGCGACGACCTACGAGCAGTACTTC
CASLWDRATTYEQYF
>-|TRBJ2-5|-|TRBV10-3
TGTGCCATCAGTGAGTGGGGTGGCCAAGAGACCCAGTACTTC
CAISEWGGQETQYF
>TRBD1|TRBJ1-6|-|TRBV3-1
TGTGCCAGTACGACAGGGAAAACCTCTTCACCCCTCCACTTT
CASTTGKTSSPLHF
>TRBD2|TRBJ2-7|-|TRBV20-1
TGCAGTGCTAGATCCACGGGACTAGCGGCCTACGAGCAGTACTTC
CSARSTGLAAYEQYF
>-|TRBJ1-2|-|TRBV3-1
TGTGCCAGCAGCCAAGTGTCCGGGGGCGATGGCTACACCTTC
CASSQVSGGDGYTF
>TRBD2|TRBJ2-3|-|TRBV13
TGTGCCAGCGGGCCCCCAGCGGGAGAGGACGATACGCAGTATTTT
CASGPPAGEDDTQYF
>-|TRBJ2-5|-|TRBV5-1
TGCGCCAGCAGCTGGACCAGATTACAGGGAGGCGAGACCCAGTACTTC
CASSWTRLQGGETQYF